This T cell receptor beta chain was sequenced in a study of T cell responses to AZD1222 COVID-19 vaccine (dated by TCRdb to the early 2020s). General notes on the study: TCR sequencing covered about 230 trial participants: around 210 given two doses of AZD1222 and 26 given two doses of MenACWY control vaccine. Trial participants were enrolled into age subgroups of 18-55, 56-69 and 70-plus years, which contained approximately 150, 28 and 58 TCR-sequenced participants, respectively.

V lost 3 bases and J lost 7 bases, and the count of bases not matched to a germline gene is 6. CDR1 SGHNT and CDR2 YYREEE are derived from the germline V gene (reference sequence). The CDR3 numbers 14 residues from cysteine through phenylalanine. The sequence is cut down to CDR3 DNA, 42 bases in frame from base 1. The CDR3 regions of human TCRbeta chains were analyzed by immunosequencing. The source study handled its data this way. TCRs in the repertoires were compared against a reference library of SARS-CoV-2-specific TCRs that had been generated with the MIRA antigen-specificity platform. Breadth was defined as the fraction of unique TCRs that were SARS-CoV-2-associated, and depth was defined as the fraction of total T cells that were SARS-CoV-2-associated. Using the MIRA data, each spike-specific TCR was assigned both to the spike region to which the TCR was reactive and to a CD4 or CD8 class. Log10-transformed breadth and depth values were compared by one-way ANOVA with Sidak's multiple comparisons tests. TCRdb's version of the immuneACCESS table is confined to in-frame rearrangements and falls short of the full clone set. An unresolved V gene accounts for under half of the shortfall where checked; the remainder is of unknown origin. V and J calls and clone size follow that table, whereas D and trimming were derived from the DNA. Counted in this sample were some 200,000 clones; roughly 91% of them appeared once. Around 1% of the sample is taken by the ten largest.

About this clone: Which antigen it targets is not known. Base-call qualities are not available, and no considerably larger clone is one nucleotide away.

Sample time point, as interpreted from the label and publication: baseline before first vaccination. The treatment or condition label of this sample denotes: meningococcal conjugate vaccine given as trial control. Samples from vaccinated people were obtained from the UK trials COV001 and COV002, which included a single-blind randomized controlled phase 2/3 trial of AZD1222 (ChAdOx1 nCoV-19) in healthy adults. Trial participant PBMC samples were collected at day 0 and day 28 after the second dose for TCRbeta chain sequencing. The research as a whole found: Nearly half of unique spike-specific TCRs reportedly recognized epitopes outside regions mutated in the B.1.351 and B.1.1.7 variants. CD4 TCRs associated with the vaccine covered the entire spike protein, and the dominant responses were in regions 160-218 and 743-854. Participants were mostly white British, with more females than males. The authors suggested clonal diversity may have been underestimated. No day 14 peak-response samples were available, so repertoires were characterized only after the peak T cell response. Spike-specific TCR breadth and depth rose significantly after two AZD1222 doses compared with day 0 and with MenACWY recipients. Conclusions about previously exposed vaccinees were limited because only six AZD1222 recipients were SARS-CoV-2 seropositive at baseline. In the small 56-69-year group, the increase in depth fell short of significance, most likely because of low power.

This receptor was identified in an adult in good health. The sample was peripheral blood, taken on day 0 of MenACWY control vaccination. The V gene is TRBV5-4 and the J gene is TRBJ2-4, with 8 junctional bases fitting TRBD1. The bases read TGTGCCAGCAGCTCGACAGGGGAGAAGAACATTCAGTACTTC. Its amino acids are CASSSTGEKNIQYF.